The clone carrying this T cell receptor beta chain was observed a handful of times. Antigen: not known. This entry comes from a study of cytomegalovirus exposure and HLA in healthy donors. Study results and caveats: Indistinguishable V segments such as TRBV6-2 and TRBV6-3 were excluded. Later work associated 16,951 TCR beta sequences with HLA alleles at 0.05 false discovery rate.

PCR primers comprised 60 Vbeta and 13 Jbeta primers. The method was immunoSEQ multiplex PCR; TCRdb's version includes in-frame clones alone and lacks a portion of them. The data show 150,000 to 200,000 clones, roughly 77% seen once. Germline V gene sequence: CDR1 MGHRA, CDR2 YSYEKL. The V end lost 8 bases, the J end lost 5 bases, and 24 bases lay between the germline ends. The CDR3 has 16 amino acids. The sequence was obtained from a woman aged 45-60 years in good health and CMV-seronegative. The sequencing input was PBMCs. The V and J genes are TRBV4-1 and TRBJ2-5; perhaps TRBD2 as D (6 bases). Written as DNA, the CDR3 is TGCGCCAGCTCCGCTCAGGGTGAAGGGAGGAGGGAGACCCAGTACTTC. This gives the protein CASSAQGEGRRETQYF.